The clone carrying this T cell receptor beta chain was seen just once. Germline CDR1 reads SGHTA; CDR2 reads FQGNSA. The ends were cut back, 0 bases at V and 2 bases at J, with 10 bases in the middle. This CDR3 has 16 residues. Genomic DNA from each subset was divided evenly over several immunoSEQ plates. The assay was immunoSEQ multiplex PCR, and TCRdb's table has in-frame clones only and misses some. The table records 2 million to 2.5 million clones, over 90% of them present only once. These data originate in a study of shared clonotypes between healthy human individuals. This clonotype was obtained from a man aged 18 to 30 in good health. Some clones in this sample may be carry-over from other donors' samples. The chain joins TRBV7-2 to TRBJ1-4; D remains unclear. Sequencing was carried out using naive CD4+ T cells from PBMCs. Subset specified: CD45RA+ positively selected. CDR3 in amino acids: CASSLAVLGTNEKLFF. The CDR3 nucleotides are TGTGCCAGCAGCTTAGCGGTACTCGGGACTAATGAAAAACTGTTTTTT.